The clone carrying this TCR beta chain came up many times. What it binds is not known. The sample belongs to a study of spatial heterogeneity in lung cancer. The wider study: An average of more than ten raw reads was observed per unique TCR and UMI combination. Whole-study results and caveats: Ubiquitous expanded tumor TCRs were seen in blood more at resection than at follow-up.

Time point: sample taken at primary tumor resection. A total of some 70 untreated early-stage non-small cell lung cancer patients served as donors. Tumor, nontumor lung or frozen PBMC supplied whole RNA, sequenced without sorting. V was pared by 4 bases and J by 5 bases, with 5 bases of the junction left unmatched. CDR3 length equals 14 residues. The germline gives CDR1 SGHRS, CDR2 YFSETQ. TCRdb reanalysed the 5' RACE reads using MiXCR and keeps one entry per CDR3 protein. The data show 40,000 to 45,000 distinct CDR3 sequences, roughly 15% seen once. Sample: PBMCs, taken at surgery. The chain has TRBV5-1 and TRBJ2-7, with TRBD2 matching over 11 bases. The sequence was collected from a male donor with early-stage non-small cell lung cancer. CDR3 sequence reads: CASSGTSGRDEQYF. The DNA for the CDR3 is TGCGCCAGCAGCGGTACTAGCGGGAGAGACGAGCAGTACTTC.